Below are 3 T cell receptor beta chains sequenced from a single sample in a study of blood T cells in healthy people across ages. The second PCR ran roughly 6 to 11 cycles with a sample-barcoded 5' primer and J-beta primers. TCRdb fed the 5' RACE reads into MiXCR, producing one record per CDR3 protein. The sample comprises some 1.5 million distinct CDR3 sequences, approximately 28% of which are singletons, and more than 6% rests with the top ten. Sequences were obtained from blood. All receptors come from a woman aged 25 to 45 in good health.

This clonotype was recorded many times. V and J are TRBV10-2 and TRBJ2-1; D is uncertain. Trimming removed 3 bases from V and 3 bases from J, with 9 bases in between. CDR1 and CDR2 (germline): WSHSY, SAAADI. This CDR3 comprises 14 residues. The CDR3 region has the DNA TGCGCCAGCAGTGACGGGCAGGTCTACAATGAGCAGTTCTTC. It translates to CASSDGQVYNEQFF.

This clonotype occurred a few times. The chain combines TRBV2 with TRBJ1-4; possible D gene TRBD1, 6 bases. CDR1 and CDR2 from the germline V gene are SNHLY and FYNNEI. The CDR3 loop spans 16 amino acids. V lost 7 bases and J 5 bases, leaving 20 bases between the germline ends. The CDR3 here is CASIGAWDTLNEKLFF. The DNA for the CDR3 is TGTGCCAGCATAGGGGCATGGGACACTCTCAATGAAAAACTGTTTTTT.

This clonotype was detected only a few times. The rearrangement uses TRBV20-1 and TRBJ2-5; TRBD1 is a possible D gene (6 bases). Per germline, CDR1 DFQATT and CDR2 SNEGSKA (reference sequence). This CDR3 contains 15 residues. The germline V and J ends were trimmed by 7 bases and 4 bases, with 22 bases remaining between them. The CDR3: CSVILQPLQGETQYF. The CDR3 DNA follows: TGCAGTGTTATTTTACAGCCCCTACAGGGAGAGACCCAGTACTTC.